One sample yielded the 12 T cell receptor beta chains listed below, sequenced in a study of Ad26.COV2.S vaccination and SARS-CoV-2 variants. Sequencing used immunoSEQ multiplex PCR; TCRdb keeps in-frame clones, though not all of them. The sample has approximately 150,000 clones, 86% seen once. The material sequenced was peripheral blood, taken after recovery from COVID-19. The receptors shown here come from a human donor who had recovered from COVID-19.

The chain links TRBV28 to TRBJ1-2, with 7 bases lining up with TRBD1. Germline V CDR1 and CDR2: MDHEN, SYDVKM. The CDR3 extends over 17 amino acids. J gave up 7 bases and V 4 bases, and 18 bases lay outside the gene matches. The DNA for the CDR3 is TGTGCCAGCAGTTACCAATACCCGGAGGGGGCAGGAGGTGGCTACACCTTC. It encodes CASSYQYPEGAGGGYTF.

The chain is built from TRBV28 and TRBJ1-5; no firm D call. This CDR3 region has 11 residues. The germline V gene encodes CDR1 MDHEN and CDR2 SYDVKM. V was shortened by 5 bases and J by 6 bases, with 5 bases between the two germline ends. Written as DNA, the CDR3 is TGTGCCAGCAGTATGGGTCAGCCCCAGCATTTT. The encoded protein is CASSMGQPQHF.

The chain has TRBV19 and TRBJ2-3; weak D call: TRBD2 (5 bases). Germline CDR1 LNHDA, CDR2 SQIVND (reference sequence). The germline V and J ends were trimmed by 5 bases and 8 bases, with 14 bases remaining between them. The CDR3 sequence is 13 residues long. CDR3 region: CASSLGSRVTQYF. CDR3 nucleotides: TGTGCCAGTAGTCTTGGATCGCGGGTTACGCAGTATTTT.

A word on this clone: The sample has other DNA sequences that encode this CDR3 too. CDR3: CASRLGGADTQYF. The CDR3 DNA follows: TGTGCCAGCAGGCTAGGGGGCGCGGATACGCAGTATTTT. The rearrangement links TRBV6-5 to TRBJ2-3; 7 bases agree with TRBD1. The V segment lost 6 bases and the J segment 6 bases; nucleotides outside the gene matches: 6. The CDR3 sequence is 13 residues long. Germline V CDR1 and CDR2: MNHEY, SVGAGI.

CDR3 residues: CASRTGGAGATYEQYF. CDR3 DNA: TGTGCCAGCAGGACGGGTGGCGCGGGGGCGACCTACGAGCAGTACTTC. The chain joins TRBV27 to TRBJ2-7; D possibly corresponds to TRBD2 (7 bases). This CDR3 is 16 amino acids long. Germline-derived CDR1 and CDR2 are MNHEY and SMNVEV (reference sequence). Trimming left V 6 bases short and J 2 bases short, with 20 bases between.

This sequence joins TRBV19 and TRBJ2-7; D unresolved. Trimming left V 3 bases short and J 0 bases short, with 12 bases between. This CDR3 is built from 15 residues. Per the germline V gene, CDR1 is LNHDA and CDR2 is SQIVND (reference sequence). DNA of the CDR3: TGTGCCAGTAGTATTTGGGTGGGATTCTCCTACGAGCAGTACTTC. Residues: CASSIWVGFSYEQYF.

The genes are TRBV4-3 and TRBJ2-5; TRBD2 is a possible D gene (6 bases). CDR1 LGHNA and CDR2 YSLEER come from the germline V gene. Trimming cost V 0 bases and J 4 bases, with 15 bases left between them. The CDR3 has 16 residues. The chain's CDR3 is CASSQDGRDGRETQYF. As DNA, the CDR3 is TGCGCCAGCAGCCAAGATGGGCGGGACGGGCGAGAGACCCAGTACTTC.

This clone appeared a few times. The chain links TRBV5-4 to TRBJ2-7; 7 bases agree with TRBD2. The germline gives CDR1 SGHNT, CDR2 YYREEE (reference sequence). V lost 6 bases to trimming and J lost 3 bases; unmatched junction nucleotides: 6. The CDR3 is 13 residues long. The CDR3 DNA follows: TGTGCCAGCACAAAGCGGGGCTACTACGAGCAGTACTTC. Translating gives CASTKRGYYEQYF.

The chain recombines TRBV6-5 with TRBJ1-1, with 7 bases aligning to TRBD1. Looked up from germline, CDR1 is MNHEY and CDR2 is SVGAGI. This CDR3 spans 11 amino acids. J lost 8 bases, V lost 5 bases, and 2 bases had no gene match. CDR3 amino acids: CASSQGGEAFF. CDR3 coding DNA: TGTGCCAGCAGTCAGGGGGGCGAAGCTTTCTTT.

This chain uses TRBV28 with TRBJ1-4, with D hard to call. Germline-derived CDR1 and CDR2 are MDHEN and SYDVKM. V was pared by 3 bases and J by 0 bases, with 17 bases between. The CDR3 totals 18 residues. CDR3 DNA: TGTGCCAGCAGTTTGGATCGCGGGTTGGGTGCAACTAATGAAAAACTGTTTTTT. Protein: CASSLDRGLGATNEKLFF.

V is TRBV14 and J is TRBJ2-2; perhaps TRBD2 as D (5 bases). Germline values: CDR1 SGHDN, CDR2 FVKESK. This CDR3 region has 15 residues. V was trimmed by 2 bases and J by 5 bases, leaving 12 bases between them. The CDR3: CASSQQSPGTGELFF. The CDR3, as DNA: TGTGCCAGCAGCCAACAGAGCCCGGGGACCGGGGAGCTGTTTTTT.

The gene calls are TRBV4-3 and TRBJ1-3; D is undetermined. V shed 3 bases and J shed 3 bases, with 12 bases lying between them. This CDR3 has 15 amino acids. Germline values: CDR1 LGHNA, CDR2 YSLEER. The CDR3 region is CASSQSWGFGNTIYF. CDR3 coding DNA: TGCGCCAGCAGCCAGTCTTGGGGATTTGGAAACACCATATATTTT.